This is a list of T cell receptor beta chains from one sample in a study of T-cell memory formation after mild COVID-19. TCRdb used MiXCR to reprocess the 5' RACE reads, holding one entry per CDR3 protein. This table has about 430,000 distinct CDR3 sequences, 15% to 20% appearing once. Specimen: PBMCs or a T cell subset sorted from them (not recorded which). The source of these receptors is a man aged 18 to 29 who had mild COVID-19 (a few samples of this study predate the infection). Cell type and time point are not known. Each CDR3 is given with its conserved first and last residue. D genes are given only for firm matches. Clone size is not always given. Where it is, it says once, few, many or a class for expanded clones.

15,TRBJ2-1,TRBV7-2,.,TRBD2,CASSLVRGGSYEQFF,TGTGCCAGCAGCTTAGTACGCGGGGGGTCCTATGAGCAGTTCTTC
16,TRBJ2-5,TRBV6-2/TRBV6-3,few,TRBD2,CASSPRGTGGQETQYF,TGTGCCAGCAGTCCCCGGGGGACGGGGGGGCAAGAGACCCAGTACTTC
16,TRBJ2-3,TRBV7-2,.,.,CASSSQGPMSTDTQYF,TGTGCCAGCAGCTCTCAGGGACCCATGAGCACAGATACGCAGTATTTT
16,TRBJ2-3,TRBV12-5,.,TRBD1,CASGLVRQGVADTQYF,TGTGCTAGTGGTTTGGTACGCCAGGGGGTCGCAGATACGCAGTATTTT
14,TRBJ2-4,TRBV5-6,.,.,CASSSSLAKNIQYF,TGTGCCAGCAGCTCGTCCCTAGCCAAAAACATTCAGTACTTC
16,TRBJ2-1,TRBV7-9,many,.,CASSPPSGANYNEQFF,TGTGCCAGCAGCCCTCCTTCAGGGGCCAACTACAATGAGCAGTTCTTC
15,TRBJ2-3,TRBV5-1,.,.,CASSFSGYPTDTQYF,TGCGCCAGCAGCTTTAGCGGCTATCCCACAGATACGCAGTATTTT
12,TRBJ1-1,TRBV19,few,TRBD1,CACRDRNTEAFF,TGTGCCTGCCGGGACAGGAACACTGAAGCTTTCTTT
13,TRBJ2-1,TRBV18,few,.,CASSPREGNEQFF,TGTGCCAGCTCACCACGAGAGGGGAATGAGCAGTTCTTC
16,TRBJ1-1,TRBV29-1,few,.,CSVEMGGPAMNTEAFF,TGCAGCGTTGAAATGGGGGGCCCAGCCATGAACACTGAAGCTTTCTTT
14,TRBJ2-1,TRBV5-1,.,TRBD2,CASRSMTSSVEQFF,TGCGCCAGCAGATCGATGACTAGCTCCGTTGAGCAGTTCTTC
14,TRBJ1-1,TRBV10-3,few,.,CATAGSDRGTEAFF,TGTGCCACCGCCGGGTCGGATCGTGGCACTGAAGCTTTCTTT
12,TRBJ1-1,TRBV6-6,.,.,CASRVGDTESFF,TGTGCCAGCAGAGTCGGGGACACTGAATCTTTCTTT
16,TRBJ2-5,TRBV20-1,few,TRBD2,CSARAPSGGLQETQYF,TGCAGTGCTAGGGCACCTAGCGGGGGGTTACAAGAGACCCAGTACTTC
17,TRBJ1-5,TRBV6-1,.,.,CASKFQGTPYSNQPQHF,TGTGCCAGCAAGTTCCAGGGGACCCCTTATAGCAATCAGCCCCAGCATTTT
16,TRBJ2-5,TRBV12-3/TRBV12-4,.,TRBD1,CASTSPRGRGGETQYF,TGTGCCAGCACTAGCCCCAGGGGGCGAGGTGGAGAGACCCAGTACTTC
15,TRBJ1-5,TRBV5-1,.,.,CASSLPPRNNQPQHF,TGCGCCAGCAGCTTACCTCCACGTAACAATCAGCCCCAGCATTTT
11,TRBJ2-3,TRBV5-4,.,TRBD1,CASSIGQGQYF,TGTGCCAGCAGTATCGGACAGGGGCAGTATTTT
14,TRBJ1-1,TRBV6-2/TRBV6-3,many,.,CASTSGREWAEAFF,TGTGCCAGCACTTCGGGCCGCGAATGGGCTGAAGCTTTCTTT
16,TRBJ2-1,TRBV7-2,few,TRBD2,CASRSGTSGFYNEQFF,TGTGCCAGCAGATCCGGGACTAGCGGTTTCTACAATGAGCAGTTCTTC
15,TRBJ1-4,TRBV5-1,.,.,CASSLAGPLSEKLFF,TGCGCCAGCAGCTTGGCCGGCCCTTTGAGTGAAAAACTGTTTTTT
14,TRBJ2-2,TRBV28,.,.,CASTSEEDTGELFF,TGTGCCAGCACTTCCGAGGAGGACACCGGGGAGCTGTTTTTT
12,TRBJ2-1,TRBV12-3/TRBV12-4,.,.,CASRPHINEQFF,TGTGCCAGCAGGCCTCACATCAATGAGCAGTTCTTC
15,TRBJ2-1,TRBV4-3,.,TRBD1,CASSQDWARGYEQFF,TGCGCCAGCAGCCAAGATTGGGCCAGGGGGTATGAGCAGTTCTTC
15,TRBJ2-1,TRBV9,.,TRBD2,CASSVISGGAYEQFF,TGTGCCAGCAGCGTAATTAGCGGGGGGGCCTATGAGCAGTTCTTC
16,TRBJ1-6,TRBV7-8,few,TRBD1,CASSLSGTAGGSPLHF,TGTGCCAGCAGCTTATCGGGGACAGCCGGCGGGTCACCCCTCCACTTT